These T cell receptor beta chains were read from a single sample in a study of blood T cell repertoires in COVID-19. The assay was immunoSEQ multiplex PCR, and TCRdb's table has in-frame clones only and misses some. Here the sample spans around 250,000 clones, 65% to 85% being singletons. Sequencing was performed on peripheral blood. The receptor source for this set is a man older than 75 with acute or convalescent COVID-19. CDR3s include the opening cysteine and the closing phenylalanine or tryptophan. Fields, in order: J gene, V gene, clone size, D gene, CDR3 protein, CDR3 DNA. A D gene is named only where the DNA matches it firmly. The size entry is marked missing in some rows and otherwise reads once, few, many or a size class.

TRBJ1-1 TRBV5-1 NA NA CASQRGPNTEAFF TGCGCCAGCCAGCGGGGCCCGAACACTGAAGCTTTCTTT
TRBJ1-1 TRBV6-5 NA NA CASSYTTQLNTEAFF TGTGCCAGCAGTTACACGACTCAGCTTAACACTGAAGCTTTCTTT
TRBJ2-7 TRBV28 NA NA CASIQSPGFVREQYF TGTGCCAGCATCCAAAGCCCCGGGTTTGTACGCGAGCAGTACTTC
TRBJ1-6 TRBV5-1 NA NA CASSQTGREGSPLHF TGCGCCAGCAGCCAGACCGGCCGAGAGGGTTCACCCCTCCACTTT
TRBJ2-1 TRBV7-8 NA NA CASSLLPRDGGPYNEQFF TGTGCCAGCAGCTTATTGCCCAGAGATGGCGGGCCCTACAATGAGCAGTTCTTC
TRBJ1-1 TRBV5-6 NA TRBD1 CASSLGQGYTEAFF TGTGCCAGCAGCTTGGGACAGGGCTACACTGAAGCTTTCTTT
TRBJ2-5 TRBV10-3 NA TRBD1 CAIKGDRFAAETQYF TGTGCCATCAAGGGGGACAGGTTCGCCGCGGAGACCCAGTACTTC
TRBJ2-5 TRBV6-5 NA NA CASSLAGGVQTQYF TGTGCCAGCAGCCTCGCAGGAGGGGTCCAGACCCAGTACTTC
TRBJ2-3 TRBV19 NA TRBD1 CASHRGAGQSTDTQYF TGTGCCAGTCACAGGGGGGCAGGACAAAGCACAGATACGCAGTATTTT
TRBJ1-6 TRBV11-1 NA NA CASSVGGADIPLHF TGTGCCAGCAGCGTCGGGGGTGCAGACATACCCCTCCACTTT
TRBJ2-1 TRBV5-4 NA NA CASSLAQEVGEQFF TGTGCCAGCAGCTTGGCCCAGGAGGTCGGTGAGCAGTTCTTC
TRBJ2-5 TRBV21-1 NA NA CASSKYWGPLRNQETQYF TGTGCCAGCAGCAAATATTGGGGCCCTTTGAGAAACCAAGAGACCCAGTACTTC
TRBJ1-2 TRBV6-6 once TRBD1 CASSYGQGGYGYTF TGTGCCAGCAGTTACGGACAGGGAGGCTATGGCTACACCTTC
TRBJ1-1 TRBV7-7 few NA CASSRGLNTEAFF TGTGCTAGCAGCCGGGGGTTGAACACTGAAGCTTTCTTT
TRBJ1-5 TRBV20-1 NA NA CSASLDRLGNQPQHF TGCAGTGCTAGTCTTGACAGGTTAGGCAATCAGCCCCAGCATTTT
TRBJ1-2 TRBV6-5 NA TRBD1 CASTKTTGVGYGYTF TGTGCCAGCACGAAGACCACAGGGGTGGGGTATGGCTACACCTTC
TRBJ2-3 TRBV5-1 NA NA CASSLQSGTDTQYF TGCGCCAGCAGCCTCCAGAGCGGCACAGATACGCAGTATTTT
TRBJ1-1 TRBV6-1 once TRBD1 CASSEVRGSEAFF TGTGCCAGCAGTGAAGTCAGGGGGTCTGAAGCTTTCTTT